This T cell receptor beta chain was sequenced during a study of T cell responses to AZD1222 COVID-19 vaccine. Study-wide results and limits: The donor group comprised mostly white British people and more females; the analysis possibly underestimated clonal diversity. Regions left unmutated in variants are reportedly the target of nearly half of spike-specific TCRs. Researchers report vaccine-associated CD4 TCRs spanning spike, with dominance at 160-218 and 743-854. Spike-specific TCR depth and breadth grew after two AZD1222 doses.

The CDR3 loop spans 17 amino acids. V gave up 2 bases and J gave up 0 bases; unmatched junction bases: 3. Germline CDR1 reads SGHTA; CDR2 reads FQGTGA. Data came from immunoSEQ multiplex PCR; TCRdb stores just in-frame clones and leaves some out. This table has 65,000 to 85,000 clones, more than 70% appearing once. This clone was seen only once. Its antigen is unknown. This chain connects TRBV7-3 to TRBJ2-6, with 8 bases that match TRBD2. This receptor was taken from an adult who received the MenACWY meningococcal vaccine as a control. This material consisted of peripheral blood, taken 28 days after the second dose of the MenACWY control vaccine. CDR3 DNA: TGTGCCAGCAGCTTATCGGGGGGGGCCTCTGGGGCCAACGTCCTGACTTTC. Its translation is CASSLSGGASGANVLTF.